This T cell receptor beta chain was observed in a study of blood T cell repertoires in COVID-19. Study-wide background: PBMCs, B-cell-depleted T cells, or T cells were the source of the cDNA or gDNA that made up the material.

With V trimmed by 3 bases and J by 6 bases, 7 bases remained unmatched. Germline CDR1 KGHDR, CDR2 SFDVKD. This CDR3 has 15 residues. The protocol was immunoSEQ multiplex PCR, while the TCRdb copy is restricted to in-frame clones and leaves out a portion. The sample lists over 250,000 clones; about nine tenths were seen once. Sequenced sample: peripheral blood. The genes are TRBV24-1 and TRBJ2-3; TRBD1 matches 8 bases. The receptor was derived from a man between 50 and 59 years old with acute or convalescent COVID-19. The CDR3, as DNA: TGTGCCACCAGTGATGCATCAGGGGGCGTCGATACGCAGTATTTT. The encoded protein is CATSDASGGVDTQYF.